The clone carrying this TCR beta chain appeared a single time. Enrolled through a virtual design, the participants were between roughly 18 and 100 years of age and came from around 25 US areas. Cohorts were based on clinical histories the participants reported. Recovered status applied to Cohort 3 donors who had two consecutive negative PCRs. It also applied to those with clearance or with symptom resolution. These data originate in a study of blood T cell repertoires in COVID-19. Background on the study: Samples representing acute and convalescent COVID-19 were sourced from the United States, Italy and Spain.

This CDR3 comprises 12 residues. Per germline, CDR1 MNHEY and CDR2 SVGEGT. V gave up 5 bases and J gave up 5 bases, with 8 bases separating them. Produced via immunoSEQ multiplex PCR; TCRdb's table is partial and in-frame only. The data show about 350,000 clones, about 90% seen once. The chain carries TRBV6-2 or TRBV6-3 and TRBJ2-3; D is possibly TRBD2 (5 bases). This clonotype originated in a woman in her twenties or thirties who had recovered from COVID-19. The sample was PBMCs or T cells enriched from blood (not recorded which). This chain's CDR3 is CASSTREDTQYF. CDR3 nucleotide sequence: TGTGCCAGCAGTACACGGGAAGATACGCAGTATTTT.